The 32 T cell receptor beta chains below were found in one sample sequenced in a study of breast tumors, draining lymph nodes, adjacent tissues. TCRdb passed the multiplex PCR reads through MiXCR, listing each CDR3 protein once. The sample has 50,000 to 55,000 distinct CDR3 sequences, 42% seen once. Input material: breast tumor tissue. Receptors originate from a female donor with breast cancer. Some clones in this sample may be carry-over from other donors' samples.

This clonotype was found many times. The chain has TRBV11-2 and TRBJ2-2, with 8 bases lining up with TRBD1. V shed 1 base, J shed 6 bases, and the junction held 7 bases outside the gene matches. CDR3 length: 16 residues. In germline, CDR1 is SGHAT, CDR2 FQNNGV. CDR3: CASSLGQGPGAGELFF. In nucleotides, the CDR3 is TGTGCCAGCAGCTTAGGACAGGGGCCCGGGGCCGGGGAGCTGTTTTTT.

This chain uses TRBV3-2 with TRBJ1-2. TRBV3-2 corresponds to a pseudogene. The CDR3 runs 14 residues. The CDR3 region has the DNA TGTGCCAGCAGCCGTTATGCGGGCAATGATGGCTACACCTTC. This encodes CASSRYAGNDGYTF.

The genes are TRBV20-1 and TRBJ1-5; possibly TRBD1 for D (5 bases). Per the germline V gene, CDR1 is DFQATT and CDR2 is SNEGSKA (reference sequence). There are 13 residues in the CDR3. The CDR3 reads CNADAGPSRTQHF. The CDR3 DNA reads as TGCAATGCGGACGCGGGGCCGTCCAGAACCCAGCATTTT.

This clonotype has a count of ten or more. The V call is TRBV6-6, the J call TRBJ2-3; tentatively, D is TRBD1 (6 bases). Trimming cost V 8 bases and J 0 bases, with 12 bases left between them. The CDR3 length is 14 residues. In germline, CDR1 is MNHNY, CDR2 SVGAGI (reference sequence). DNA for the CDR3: TGTGCCAGCCGATTAGGGGGTAGCACAGATACGCAGTATTTT. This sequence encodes CASRLGGSTDTQYF.

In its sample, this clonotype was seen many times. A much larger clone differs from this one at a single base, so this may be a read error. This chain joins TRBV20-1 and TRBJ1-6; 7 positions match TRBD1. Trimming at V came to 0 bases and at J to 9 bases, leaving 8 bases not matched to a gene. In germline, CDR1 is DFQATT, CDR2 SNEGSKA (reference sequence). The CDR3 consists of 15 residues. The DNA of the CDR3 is TGCAGTGCTAGAGATCTTGGGACAGACACTTCACCCCTCCACTTT. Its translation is CSARDLGTDTSPLHF.

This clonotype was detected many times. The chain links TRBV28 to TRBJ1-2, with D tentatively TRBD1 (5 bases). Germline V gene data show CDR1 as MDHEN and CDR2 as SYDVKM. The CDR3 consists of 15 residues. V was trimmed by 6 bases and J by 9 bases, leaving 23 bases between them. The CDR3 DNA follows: TGTGCCAGCAGCTACTCCCGGGGAGGGGAGGATCGCTACACCTTC. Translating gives CASSYSRGGEDRYTF.

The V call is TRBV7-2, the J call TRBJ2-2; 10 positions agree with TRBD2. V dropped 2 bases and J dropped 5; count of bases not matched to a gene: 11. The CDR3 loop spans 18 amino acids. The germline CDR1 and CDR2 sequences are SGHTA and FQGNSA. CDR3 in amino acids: CASSLPVWTSGRTGELFF. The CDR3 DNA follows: TGTGCCAGCAGCTTACCCGTCTGGACTAGCGGTAGGACCGGGGAGCTGTTTTTT.

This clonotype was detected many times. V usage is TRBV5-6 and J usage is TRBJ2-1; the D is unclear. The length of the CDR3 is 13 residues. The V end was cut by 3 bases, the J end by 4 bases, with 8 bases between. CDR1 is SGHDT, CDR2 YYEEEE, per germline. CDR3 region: CASSSDLYNEQFF. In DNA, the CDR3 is TGTGCCAGCAGCTCCGACTTATACAATGAGCAGTTCTTC.

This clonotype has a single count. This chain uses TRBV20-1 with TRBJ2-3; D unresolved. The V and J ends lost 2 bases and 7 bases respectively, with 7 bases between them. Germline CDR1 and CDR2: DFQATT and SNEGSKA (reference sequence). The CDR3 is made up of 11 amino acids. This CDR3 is CSARRGNTQYF. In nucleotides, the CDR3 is TGCAGTGCTAGACGTGGGAATACGCAGTATTTT.

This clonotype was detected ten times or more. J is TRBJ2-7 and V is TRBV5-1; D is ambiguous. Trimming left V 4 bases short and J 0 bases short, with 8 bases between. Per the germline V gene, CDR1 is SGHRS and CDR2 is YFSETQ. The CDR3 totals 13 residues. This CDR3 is CASSKVSSYEQYF. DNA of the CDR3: TGCGCCAGCAGCAAGGTGAGCTCCTACGAGCAGTACTTC. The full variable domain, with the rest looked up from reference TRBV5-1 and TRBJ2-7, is KAGVTQTPRYLIKTRGQQVTLSCSPISGHRSVSWYQQTPGQGLQFLFEYFSETQRNKGNFPGRFSGRQFSNSRSEMNVSTLELGDSALYLCASSKVSSYEQYFGPGTRLTVT.

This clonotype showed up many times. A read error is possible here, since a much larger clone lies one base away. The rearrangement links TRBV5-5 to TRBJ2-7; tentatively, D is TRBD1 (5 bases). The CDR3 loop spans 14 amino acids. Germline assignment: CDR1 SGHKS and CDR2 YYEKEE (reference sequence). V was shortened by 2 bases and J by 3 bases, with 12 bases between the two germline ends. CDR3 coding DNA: TGTGCCAGCAGCTTAGAGACAGCGTTCTACGAGCAGTACTTC. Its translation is CASSLETAFYEQYF. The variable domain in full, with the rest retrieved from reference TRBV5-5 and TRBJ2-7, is DAGVTQSPTHLIKTRGQQVTLRCSPISGHKSVSWYQQVLGQGPQFIFQYYEKEERGRGNFPDRFSARQFPNYSSELNVNALLLGDSALYLCASSLETAFYEQYFGPGTRLTVT.

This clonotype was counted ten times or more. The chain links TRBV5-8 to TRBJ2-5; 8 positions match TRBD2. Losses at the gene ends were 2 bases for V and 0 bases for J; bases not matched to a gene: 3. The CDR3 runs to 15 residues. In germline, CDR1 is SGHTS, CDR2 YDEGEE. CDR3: CASSFGLADQETQYF. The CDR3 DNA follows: TGTGCCAGCAGCTTTGGACTAGCCGACCAAGAGACCCAGTACTTC. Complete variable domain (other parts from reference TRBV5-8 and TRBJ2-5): EAGVTQSPTHLIKTRGQQATLRCSPISGHTSVYWYQQALGLGLQFLLWYDEGEERNRGNFPPRFSGRQFPNYSSELNVNALELEDSALYLCASSFGLADQETQYFGPGTRLLVL.

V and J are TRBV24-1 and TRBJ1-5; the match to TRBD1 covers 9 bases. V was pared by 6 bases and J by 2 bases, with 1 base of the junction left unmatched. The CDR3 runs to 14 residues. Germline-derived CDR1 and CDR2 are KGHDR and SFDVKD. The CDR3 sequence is CATSTGGRNQPQHF. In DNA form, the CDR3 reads TGTGCCACCAGTACAGGGGGCCGCAATCAGCCCCAGCATTTT.

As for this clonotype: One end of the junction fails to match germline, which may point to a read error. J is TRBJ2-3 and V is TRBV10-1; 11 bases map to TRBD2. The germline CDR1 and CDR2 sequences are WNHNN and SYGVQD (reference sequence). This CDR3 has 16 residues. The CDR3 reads CASSPGTSGTPDTRYF. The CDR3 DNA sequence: TGCGCCAGCAGTCCCGGGACTAGCGGCACCCCAGATACGCGGTATTTC.

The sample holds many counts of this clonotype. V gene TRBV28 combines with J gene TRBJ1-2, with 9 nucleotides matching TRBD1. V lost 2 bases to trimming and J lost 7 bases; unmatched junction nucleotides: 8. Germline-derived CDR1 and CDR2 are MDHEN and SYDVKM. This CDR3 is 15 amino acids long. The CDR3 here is CASSLQMGQGGGYTF. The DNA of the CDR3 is TGTGCCAGCAGTTTACAAATGGGACAGGGAGGTGGCTACACCTTC.

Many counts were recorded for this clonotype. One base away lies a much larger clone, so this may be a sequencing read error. The CDR3 reads CASRLPGAYEQYF. CDR3 DNA sequence: TGTGCCAGCAGGCTTCCAGGTGCCTACGAGCAGTACTTC. The V and J genes are TRBV6-5 and TRBJ2-7; D gene uncertain. The V and J ends lost 6 bases and 2 bases respectively, with 11 bases between them. The CDR3 sequence is 13 residues long. Looked up from germline, CDR1 is MNHEY and CDR2 is SVGAGI.

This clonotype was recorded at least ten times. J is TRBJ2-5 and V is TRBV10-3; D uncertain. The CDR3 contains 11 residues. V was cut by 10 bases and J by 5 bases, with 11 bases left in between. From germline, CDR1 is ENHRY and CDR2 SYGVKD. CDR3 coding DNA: TGTGCCACCGGCCCCTGGGAGACCCAGTACTTC. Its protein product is CATGPWETQYF.

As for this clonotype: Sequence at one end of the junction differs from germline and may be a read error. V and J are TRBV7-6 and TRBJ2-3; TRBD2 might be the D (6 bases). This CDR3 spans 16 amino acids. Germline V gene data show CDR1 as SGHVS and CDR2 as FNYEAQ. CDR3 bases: TGCGCCAGCGGCTTAGCGACTACCCCGGGGAGGAATACGCAGTATTTT. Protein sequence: CASGLATTPGRNTQYF.

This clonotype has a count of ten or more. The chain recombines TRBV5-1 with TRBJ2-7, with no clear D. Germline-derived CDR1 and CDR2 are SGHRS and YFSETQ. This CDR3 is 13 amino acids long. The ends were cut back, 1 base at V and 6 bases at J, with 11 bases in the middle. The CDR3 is CASSLPQTTEQYF. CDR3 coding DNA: TGCGCCAGCAGCTTGCCCCAGACAACCGAGCAGTACTTC.

The CDR3 coding sequence is TGTGCCAGCAGCCCGGGGCACTCACCCCTCCACTTT. Translated: CASSPGHSPLHF. The gene calls are TRBV12-3 or TRBV12-4 and TRBJ1-6, with D possibly being TRBD1 (5 bases). V was shortened by 6 bases and J by 10 bases, with 10 bases between the two germline ends. The CDR3 totals 12 residues.

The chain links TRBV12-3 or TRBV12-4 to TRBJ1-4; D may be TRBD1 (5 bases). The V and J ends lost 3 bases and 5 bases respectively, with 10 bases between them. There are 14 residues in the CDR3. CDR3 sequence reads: CASSFGTGNEKLFF. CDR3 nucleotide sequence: TGTGCCAGCAGTTTCGGGACGGGGAATGAAAAACTGTTTTTT.

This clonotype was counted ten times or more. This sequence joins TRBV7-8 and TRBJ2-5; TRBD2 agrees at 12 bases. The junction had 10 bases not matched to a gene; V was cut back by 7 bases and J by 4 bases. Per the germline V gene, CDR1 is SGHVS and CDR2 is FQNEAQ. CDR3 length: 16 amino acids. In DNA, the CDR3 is TGTGCCAGCACCCTAAACCCGGGACTAGCGGGAGAGACCCAGTACTTC. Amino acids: CASTLNPGLAGETQYF.

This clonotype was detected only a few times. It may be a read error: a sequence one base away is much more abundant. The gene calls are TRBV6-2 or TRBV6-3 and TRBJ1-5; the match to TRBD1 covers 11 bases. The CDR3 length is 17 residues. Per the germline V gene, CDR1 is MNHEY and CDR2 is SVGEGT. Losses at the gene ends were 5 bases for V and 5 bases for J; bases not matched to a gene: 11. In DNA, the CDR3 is TGTGCCAGCAGTGCCGGGACAGGGGGGAGAGCCGATCAGCCCCAGCATTTT. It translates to CASSAGTGGRADQPQHF.

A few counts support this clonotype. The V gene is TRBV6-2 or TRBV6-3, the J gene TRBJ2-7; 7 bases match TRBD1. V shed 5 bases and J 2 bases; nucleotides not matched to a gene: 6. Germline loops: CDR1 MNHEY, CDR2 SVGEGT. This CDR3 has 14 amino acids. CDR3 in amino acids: CASSHRQGTYEQYF. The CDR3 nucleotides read TGTGCCAGCAGTCACCGACAGGGAACCTACGAGCAGTACTTC.

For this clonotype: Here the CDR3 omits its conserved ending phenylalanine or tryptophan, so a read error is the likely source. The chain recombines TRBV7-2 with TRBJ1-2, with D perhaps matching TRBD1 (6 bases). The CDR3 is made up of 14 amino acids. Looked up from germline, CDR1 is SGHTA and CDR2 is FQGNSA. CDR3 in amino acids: CASSSSGATYGYTL. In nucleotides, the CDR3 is TGCGCCAGCAGCTCCTCGGGGGCGACTTATGGCTACACCCTC.

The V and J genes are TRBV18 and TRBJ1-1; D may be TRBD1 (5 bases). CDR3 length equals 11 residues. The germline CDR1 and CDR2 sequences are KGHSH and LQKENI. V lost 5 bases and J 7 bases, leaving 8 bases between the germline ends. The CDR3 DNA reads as TGTGCCAGCTCAACAGGTAGTGAAGCTTTCTTT. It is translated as CASSTGSEAFF. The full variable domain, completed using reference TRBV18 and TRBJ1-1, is NAGVMQNPRHLVRRRGQEARLRCSPMKGHSHVYWYRQLPEEGLKFMVYLQKENIIDESGMPKERFSAEFPKEGPSILRIQQVVRGDSAAYFCASSTGSEAFFGQGTRLTVV.

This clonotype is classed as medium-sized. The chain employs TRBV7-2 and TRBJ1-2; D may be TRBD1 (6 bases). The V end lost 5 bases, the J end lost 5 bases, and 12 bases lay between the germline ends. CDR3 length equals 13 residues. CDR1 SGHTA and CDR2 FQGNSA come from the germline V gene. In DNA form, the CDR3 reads TGTGCCAGCAGCCTCCAAGGACAGTATGGCTACACCTTC. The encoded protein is CASSLQGQYGYTF.

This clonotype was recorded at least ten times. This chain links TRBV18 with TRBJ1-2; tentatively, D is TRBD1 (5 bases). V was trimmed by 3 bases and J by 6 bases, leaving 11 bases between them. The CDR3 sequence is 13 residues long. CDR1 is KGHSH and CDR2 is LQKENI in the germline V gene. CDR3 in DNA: TGTGCCAGCTCACCCGGGGCGTGGGATGGCTACACCTTC. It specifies CASSPGAWDGYTF.

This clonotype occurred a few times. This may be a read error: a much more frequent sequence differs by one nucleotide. The chain's CDR3 is CASSLGRGSYGQYF. The CDR3 nucleotides read TGTGCCAGCAGCCTAGGCAGGGGCAGCTACGGGCAGTACTTC. The genes are TRBV5-6 and TRBJ2-7, with D possibly TRBD1 on 6 matching bases. This CDR3 spans 14 amino acids. Germline V gene sequence: CDR1 SGHDT, CDR2 YYEEEE.

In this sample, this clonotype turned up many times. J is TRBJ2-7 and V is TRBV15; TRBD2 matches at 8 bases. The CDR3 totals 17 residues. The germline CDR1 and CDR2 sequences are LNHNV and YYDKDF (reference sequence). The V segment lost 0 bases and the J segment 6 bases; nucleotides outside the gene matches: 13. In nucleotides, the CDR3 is TGTGCCACCAGCAGAGATTACCCGGGGCTAGCGGGCAGCGAGCAGTACTTC. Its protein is CATSRDYPGLAGSEQYF. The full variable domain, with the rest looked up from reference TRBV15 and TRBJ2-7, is DAMVIQNPRYQVTQFGKPVTLSCSQTLNHNVMYWYQQKSSQAPKLLFHYYDKDFNNEADTPDNFQSRRPNTSFCFLDIRSPGLGDTAMYLCATSRDYPGLAGSEQYFGPGTRLTVT.

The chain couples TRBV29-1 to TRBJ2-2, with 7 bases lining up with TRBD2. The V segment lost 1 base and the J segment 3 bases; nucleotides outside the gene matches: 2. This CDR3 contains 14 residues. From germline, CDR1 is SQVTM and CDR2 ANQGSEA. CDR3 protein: CSVEGGSHTGELFF. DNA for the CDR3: TGCAGCGTTGAAGGCGGGAGCCACACCGGGGAGCTGTTTTTT.

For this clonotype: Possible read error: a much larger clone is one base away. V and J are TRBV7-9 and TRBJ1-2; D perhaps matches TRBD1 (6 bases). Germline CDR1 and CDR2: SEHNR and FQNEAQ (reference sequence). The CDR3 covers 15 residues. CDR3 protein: CASSLGGGGAAGYPF. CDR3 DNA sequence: TGTGCCAGCAGCTTAGGGGGCGGGGGGGCTGCAGGCTACCCCTTC.